This T cell receptor beta chain was recovered during a study of regulatory T cells in long-lasting Graves disease. According to the study, TCR beta libraries were built with iRepertoire HTBI primers and CDR3-region Arm-PCR. One entry per CDR3 protein results from TCRdb running MiXCR on the multiplex PCR reads. Here the sample spans roughly 380,000 distinct CDR3 sequences, approximately 15% being singletons. As concerns this clonotype: The antigen remains unidentified.

Time point given: newly diagnosed GD, antithyroid drugs for less than 3 months. After RNA was extracted from PBMCs, the TCR library was made from it. Study-level findings and limits: Graves' patients with persistent disease showed TCR diversity lower than patients newly diagnosed.

Per germline, CDR1 MDHEN and CDR2 SYDVKM. With 4 bases removed from V and 4 bases from J, the gap between germline ends came to 25 bases. This CDR3 is built from 18 residues. These sequences were also reported in another study, on T cells in Graves' hyperthyroidism and ophthalmopathy. Per that study: First-round RT-PCR of the TCR CDR3 relied on the HTBI primer set. In validation, the model predicted ophthalmopathy. These predictions came a median 6.5 months before onset.

The source is a man aged 35 to 55 with Graves disease. The rearrangement links TRBV28 to TRBJ2-5; D call uncertain. The sample in question was peripheral blood mononuclear cells (PBMCs), obtained at new diagnosis, from a patient treated with antithyroid drugs. The CDR3 DNA follows: TGTGCCAGCAGTTCTCCATTAAGCCCGGGTATAGCCAGAGAGACCCAGTACTTC. Translated, it gives CASSSPLSPGIARETQYF.